Presented here are 14 T cell receptor beta chains from one specimen sequenced in a study of cytomegalovirus exposure and HLA in healthy donors. PCR used 60 Vbeta primers and 13 Jbeta primers. This table comes from immunoSEQ multiplex PCR, and its TCRdb copy is limited to in-frame clones, with some not included. The repertoire holds tens of thousands of clones, around 80% seen once, with 9% to 14% in the top ten. Material for sequencing was PBMCs. The receptors come from a male donor in good health and CMV-seropositive.

V usage is TRBV5-4 and J usage is TRBJ2-2, with TRBD1 matching over 9 bases. Per the germline V gene, CDR1 is SGHNT and CDR2 is YYREEE (reference sequence). With 4 bases clipped from V and 5 bases from J, the junction kept 9 bases outside the gene matches. The CDR3 is made up of 16 amino acids. CDR3 in DNA: TGTGCCAGCAGCCCCACGGGACAGGGTAGAACCGGGGAGCTGTTTTTT. Residues: CASSPTGQGRTGELFF.

Note on this clone: This CDR3 is also generated by other DNA sequences in the sample. The chain joins TRBV7-3 to TRBJ1-6; 7 nucleotides agree with TRBD1. CDR3 length: 18 amino acids. Germline V lookup: CDR1 SGHTA, CDR2 FQGTGA. V shed 3 bases, J shed 5 bases, and the junction held 13 bases outside the gene matches. The CDR3 DNA is TGTGCCAGCAGCTTGGGACCCAGACAGGGAAAAAATAATTCACCCCTCCACTTT. Translation gives CASSLGPRQGKNNSPLHF.

This clone occurred a few times. The chain joins TRBV27 to TRBJ1-6; TRBD1 aligns across 9 bases. From germline, CDR1 is MNHEY and CDR2 SMNVEV (reference sequence). J lost 4 bases, V lost 6 bases, and 7 bases had no gene match. There are 16 residues in the CDR3. For the CDR3, the DNA is TGTGCCAGCAGGAAGTCCGGGACAGGGTATAATTCACCCCTCCACTTT. Protein product: CASRKSGTGYNSPLHF.

This clone has a handful of counts. The chain has TRBV29-1 and TRBJ2-1; TRBD1 matches at 12 bases. Germline lookup yields CDR1 SQVTM and CDR2 ANQGSEA. The V gene end was trimmed by 7 bases and the J gene end by 7 bases; junction bases not matched to a gene: 5. The CDR3 extends over 13 amino acids. CDR3 sequence (DNA): TGCAGCGCACGGGACAGGGGGCAGAATGAGCAGTTCTTC. It encodes CSARDRGQNEQFF.

This clone was found a few times. This sequence joins TRBV19 and TRBJ1-5; 8 nucleotides agree with TRBD1. CDR1 and CDR2 from the germline V gene are LNHDA and SQIVND (reference sequence). This CDR3 has 15 residues. V lost 7 bases, J lost 3 bases, and 8 bases stayed unmatched. Written as DNA, the CDR3 is TGTGCCAGTAAAATACAGGACAGGGCCAATCAGCCCCAGCATTTT. Protein sequence: CASKIQDRANQPQHF.

A few counts support this clone. The chain recombines TRBV9 with TRBJ2-7; 11 bases line up with TRBD1. The CDR3 runs 15 residues. Germline V gene data show CDR1 as SGDLS and CDR2 as YYNGEE. V shed 5 bases and J 5 bases; nucleotides not matched to a gene: 9. The CDR3 bases are TGTGCCAGCAGTCAGGGACAGGGGGAATGGGACGAGCAGTACTTC. Its protein product is CASSQGQGEWDEQYF.

CDR3 sequence reads: CASSPKGRGGGTYEQYF. CDR3 nucleotide sequence: TGCGCCAGCAGCCCCAAGGGGCGGGGGGGAGGAACCTACGAGCAGTACTTC. The J gene is TRBJ2-7, the V gene TRBV5-1, with 9 bases lining up with TRBD2. The CDR3 length is 17 residues. Germline trimming cut 4 bases from V and 2 bases from J; bases unmatched to any gene: 13. Germline V CDR1 and CDR2: SGHRS, YFSETQ.

This chain links TRBV2 with TRBJ1-3; D remains ambiguous. V was cut by 6 bases and J by 1 base, with 10 bases left in between. This CDR3 spans 14 amino acids. Germline V gene data show CDR1 as SNHLY and CDR2 as FYNNEI. The CDR3 DNA sequence: TGTGCCAGCAGGTCAGGAGGATCTGGAAACACCATATATTTT. Its translation is CASRSGGSGNTIYF.

The chain is built from TRBV20-1 and TRBJ2-5; tentative D call: TRBD2 (6 bases). The CDR3 has 11 residues. From germline, CDR1 is DFQATT and CDR2 SNEGSKA (reference sequence). V lost 6 bases and J lost 5, with 10 bases in between. The CDR3: CSAYGSETQYF. For the CDR3, the DNA is TGCAGTGCATACGGGAGTGAGACCCAGTACTTC.

The rearrangement uses TRBV30 and TRBJ2-3, with 8 nucleotides matching TRBD2. The junction had 4 bases not matched to a gene; V was cut back by 5 bases and J by 3 bases. This CDR3 spans 13 amino acids. Germline-derived CDR1 and CDR2 are GTSNPN and SVGIG (reference sequence). For the CDR3, the DNA is TGTGCCTGGGGGACTAGTCTTACAGATACGCAGTATTTT. The encoded protein is CAWGTSLTDTQYF.

This chain joins TRBV18 and TRBJ2-5, with a weak D call TRBD1 (5 bases). The V end was cut by 3 bases, the J end by 2 bases, with 7 bases between. Germline loops: CDR1 KGHSH, CDR2 LQKENI. This CDR3 region has 13 residues. CDR3 coding DNA: TGTGCCAGCTCACCGCAGGGTCAAGAGACCCAGTACTTC. Protein: CASSPQGQETQYF.

The gene calls are TRBV18 and TRBJ2-7; 9 bases line up with TRBD2. Trimming took 8 bases from V and 7 from J; bases not matched to a gene: 9. Germline assignment: CDR1 KGHSH and CDR2 LQKENI. The CDR3 length is 13 residues. The CDR3 sequence: CASRKREAREQYF. CDR3 nucleotides: TGTGCCAGCCGAAAGCGGGAGGCGCGGGAGCAGTACTTC.

The chain links TRBV5-6 to TRBJ2-7; D is uncertain. The germline V and J ends were trimmed by 3 bases and 3 bases, with 10 bases remaining between them. Germline assignment: CDR1 SGHDT and CDR2 YYEEEE. This CDR3 has 13 residues. CDR3 DNA: TGTGCCAGCAGCTCAGGCACTCACTACGAGCAGTACTTC. Amino acid sequence: CASSSGTHYEQYF. Full variable domain (outside the CDR3, taken from reference TRBV5-6 and TRBJ2-7): DAGVTQSPTHLIKTRGQQVTLRCSPKSGHDTVSWYQQALGQGPQFIFQYYEEEERQRGNFPDRFSGHQFPNYSSELNVNALLLGDSALYLCASSSGTHYEQYFGPGTRLTVT.

This clone was picked up one time. The junction does not match germline at one end; this may be a read error. J is TRBJ2-7 and V is TRBV7-9, with 8 bases that match TRBD1. The germline V gene encodes CDR1 SEHNR and CDR2 FQNEAQ (reference sequence). The CDR3 consists of 13 residues. CDR3 DNA sequence: TGTTCCAGCAGACCCACAGGGGGTAGCGAGCAGTACTTC. It is translated as CSSRPTGGSEQYF.